The clone carrying this T cell receptor beta chain has only a few counts. Its antigen is unidentified. This entry is derived from a study of T-cell memory formation after mild COVID-19. The wider study: For the most part, TCR clusters were specific to one donor.

Constant-segment primers served in 5'RACE that generated TCR alpha and TCR beta cDNA libraries bearing sample barcodes and UMIs. Each CDR3 protein gets one entry after TCRdb re-called the 5' RACE reads with MiXCR. The sample has around 130,000 distinct CDR3 sequences, about a sixth seen once. The CDR3 contains 12 residues. V gave up 3 bases and J gave up 8 bases, with 8 bases separating them. From germline, CDR1 is SGHAT and CDR2 FQNNGV. Broader study findings: In second-wave clones peaking day 37, SARS-CoV-2 specificity remained unconfirmed. There were some responding clones in pre-infection memory, which suggested that cross-reactive memory had joined.

The genes are TRBV11-2 and TRBJ2-1; D is unresolved. The receptor comes from a man between 18 and 35 years old who had mild COVID-19 (a few samples of this study predate the infection). Cell type and time point are not known. Material: PBMCs or a T cell subset sorted from them (not recorded which). Here the CDR3 DNA reads TGTGCCAGCAGCTTCAAGGGCGATGAGCAGTTCTTC. Protein sequence: CASSFKGDEQFF.